The 25 T cell receptor beta chains presented below share a single source sample, sequenced in a study of breast tumors, draining lymph nodes, adjacent tissues. Breast cancer patients provided tissue from their axillary draining lymph nodes. TCRdb re-derived calls from the multiplex PCR reads in MiXCR, one entry per CDR3 protein. The table shows about 130,000 distinct CDR3 sequences, with about 20% occurring only once. The sample consisted of axillary lymph node tissue. The receptor source for this set is a female donor with breast cancer. Some clones in this sample may be carry-over from other donors' samples.

This clonotype is a singleton in its sample. The rearrangement links TRBV5-6 to TRBJ1-1; D uncertain. The germline CDR1 and CDR2 sequences are SGHDT and YYEEEE. V was cut by 1 base and J by 2 bases, with 18 bases left in between. The CDR3 has 17 amino acids. CDR3 DNA sequence: TGTGCCAGCAGCTTGAGTATCAGTACGGCCATAAACACTGAAGCTTTCTTT. Its translation: CASSLSISTAINTEAFF.

This clonotype has at least ten counts. The chain recombines TRBV20-1 with TRBJ2-7; D gene unclear. CDR3 length: 14 residues. Trimming took 2 bases from V and 2 from J, leaving 13 bases between them. CDR1 DFQATT and CDR2 SNEGSKA come from the germline V gene (reference sequence). This chain's CDR3 is CSARSTLLPYEQYF. In nucleotides, the CDR3 is TGCAGTGCTAGATCTACCTTACTCCCCTACGAGCAGTACTTC.

This clonotype was seen at least ten times. The gene calls are TRBV20-1 and TRBJ2-1; 11 bases agree with TRBD2. J gave up 10 bases and V 0 bases, and 11 bases lay outside the gene matches. The length of the CDR3 is 16 residues. CDR1 and CDR2 from the germline V gene are DFQATT and SNEGSKA (reference sequence). CDR3 nucleotide sequence: TGCAGTGCTAGAGATCTGAAGGGACTAGCGGTCTACGAGCAGTTCTTC. This sequence encodes CSARDLKGLAVYEQFF.

With respect to this clonotype: Since a much larger clone is just one base distant, this may be a read error. The J gene is TRBJ1-2, the V gene TRBV3-1; no reliable D call. This CDR3 region has 14 residues. The ends were cut back, 4 bases at V and 3 bases at J, with 12 bases in the middle. Germline lookup yields CDR1 LGHDT and CDR2 YNNKEL (reference sequence). Written as DNA, the CDR3 is TGTGCCAGCAGCCGAGATATCGGACACTATGGCTACACCTTC. It specifies CASSRDIGHYGYTF.

A note on this clonotype: A much larger clone lies one base from this, so it may be a read error. The chain links TRBV3-1 to TRBJ2-1; 7 nucleotides match TRBD1. This CDR3 is built from 16 residues. Germline CDR1 is LGHDT and CDR2 is YNNKEL (reference sequence). CDR3 region: CASSHRQGYTYNVQFF. In DNA, the CDR3 is TGTGCCAGCAGCCATCGACAGGGTTATACCTACAATGTGCAGTTCTTC.

This clonotype was observed at least ten times. CDR3 protein: CASSPGTPGSPLHF. The CDR3 bases are TGTGCCAGCAGTCCGGGGACCCCAGGTTCACCCCTCCACTTT. The chain carries TRBV2 and TRBJ1-6; the D gene is possibly TRBD1 (5 bases). From germline, CDR1 is SNHLY and CDR2 FYNNEI. Trimming took 5 bases from V and 9 from J, leaving 14 bases between them. The CDR3 sequence is 14 residues long.

This clonotype showed up many times. The genes are TRBV6-5 and TRBJ1-6; maybe TRBD1 (5 bases). V dropped 2 bases and J dropped 5 bases, with 13 bases sitting between them. CDR3 length: 16 amino acids. Germline V lookup: CDR1 MNHEY, CDR2 SVGAGI. The CDR3 sequence is CASSYPPGRDNSPLHF. The CDR3 DNA reads as TGTGCCAGCAGTTACCCACCAGGGCGGGATAATTCACCCCTCCACTTT.

The chain couples TRBV30 to TRBJ1-4; possibly TRBD1 for D (6 bases). The CDR3 loop spans 14 amino acids. CDR1 is GTSNPN and CDR2 is SVGIG in the germline V gene (reference sequence). V lost 7 bases and J lost 6, with 18 bases in between. The chain's CDR3 is CALSGGRGDEKLFF. The CDR3 DNA follows: TGTGCCTTGAGCGGGGGAAGGGGGGATGAAAAACTGTTTTTT.

Concerning this clonotype itself: With a much larger clone just one base away, this may be a read error. The CDR3 DNA is TGTGCCTGGAGTGTACTGTACAAGCAGTACTTC. This translates into CAWSVLYKQYF. This chain joins TRBV30 and TRBJ2-7; D not resolved. Germline CDR1 reads GTSNPN; CDR2 reads SVGIG (reference sequence). V lost 0 bases and J 8 bases, leaving 8 bases between the germline ends. This CDR3 spans 11 amino acids.

The chain is built from TRBV7-9 and TRBJ2-5; the match to TRBD1 covers 12 bases. The CDR3 extends over 16 amino acids. Trimming at V came to 0 bases and at J to 5 bases, leaving 4 bases not matched to a gene. Germline V gene lookup returns CDR1 SEHNR and CDR2 FQNEAQ (reference sequence). CDR3 residues: CASSLAGTGGAETQYF. In DNA, the CDR3 is TGTGCCAGCAGCTTAGCGGGGACAGGGGGCGCCGAGACCCAGTACTTC.

Notes on this clonotype: A clone one base away is much larger, so this may be a read error. The chain uses TRBV6-4 and TRBJ2-3; no reliable D call. This CDR3 comprises 17 residues. The germline V gene encodes CDR1 MRHNA and CDR2 SNTAGT. The CDR3 DNA sequence: TGTGCCAGCAGCGACTCCTACCGATTCGCAGTCACAGATGCGCAGTATTTT. Translating it yields CASSDSYRFAVTDAQYF.

This clonotype was seen at least ten times. The chain uses TRBV7-9 and TRBJ1-2, with a tentative D call TRBD1 (6 bases). The CDR3 extends over 13 amino acids. V lost 5 bases and J lost 3, with 10 bases in between. Germline-derived CDR1 and CDR2 are SEHNR and FQNEAQ (reference sequence). The CDR3 loop reads CASSGGADYGYTF. The CDR3, as DNA: TGTGCCAGCAGCGGGGGGGCAGACTATGGCTACACCTTC.

Comment on this clonotype: Being one base from a much bigger clone, this may be a read error. The chain links TRBV7-7 to TRBJ1-4; unclear D gene. The CDR3 sequence is 13 residues long. Per the germline V gene, CDR1 is SSHAT and CDR2 is FNYEAQ (reference sequence). This CDR3 reads CASSSGPGERLFF. DNA of the CDR3: TGTGCTAGCAGCTCCGGACCTGGGGAAAGACTGTTTTTT.

This clonotype has more than one count but fewer than ten. The chain's CDR3 is CASTRDIGGNEQFF. In DNA, the CDR3 is TGCGCCAGCACACGGGACATTGGGGGCAATGAGCAGTTCTTC. The chain recombines TRBV5-1 with TRBJ2-1; D might be TRBD1 (6 bases). The V and J ends lost 6 bases and 6 bases respectively, with 16 bases between them. Germline V gene sequence: CDR1 SGHRS, CDR2 YFSETQ. The CDR3 is 14 residues long.

This clonotype was counted many times. The V call is TRBV6-2 or TRBV6-3, the J call TRBJ1-2; no reliable D call. CDR1 is MNHEY and CDR2 is SVGEGT in the germline V gene. V was clipped by 6 bases and J by 4 bases, with 15 bases between them. The CDR3 covers 14 residues. The CDR3 bases are TGTGCCAGCAGCAGCCGATTCAAGGTCTATGGCTACACCTTC. Its protein is CASSSRFKVYGYTF.

The J gene is TRBJ1-3, the V gene TRBV11-3; 12 bases are shared with TRBD1. The germline gives CDR1 SGHNT, CDR2 YENEEA. This CDR3 spans 16 amino acids. Unmatched junction bases numbered 4, after V lost 5 bases and J lost 2 bases. DNA of the CDR3: TGTGCCAGCAGCCCGGGACAGGGGGCGGCTGGAAACACCATATATTTT. Its translation: CASSPGQGAAGNTIYF.

This clonotype was found many times. The chain couples TRBV20-1 to TRBJ2-1; D not certain. Germline CDR1 reads DFQATT; CDR2 reads SNEGSKA (reference sequence). The CDR3 sequence is 14 residues long. Trimming shortened V by 4 bases and J by 0 bases, and 10 bases separated the two germline ends. In nucleotides, the CDR3 is TGCAGTGCTATCCCTCGTAGCTCCTACAATGAGCAGTTCTTC. This gives the protein CSAIPRSSYNEQFF.

Comment on this clonotype: This sequence may be a read error, since a much larger clone differs from it by one base. This sequence joins TRBV5-1 and TRBJ2-2; TRBD2 is a possible D gene (6 bases). The CDR3 has 16 residues. Germline loops: CDR1 SGHRS, CDR2 YFSETQ. CDR3 in DNA: TGCGCCAGCAGCTACGGGGGTCCCGCGAACACCGGGGAGCTGCTTTTT. Its protein product is CASSYGGPANTGELLF.

Remarks on this clonotype: Possible read error: a much larger clone is one base away. This chain joins TRBV27 and TRBJ1-3, with D possibly being TRBD1 (6 bases). CDR1 is MNHEY and CDR2 is SMNVEV in the germline V gene (reference sequence). This CDR3 has 15 amino acids. For the CDR3, the DNA is TGTGCCAGCAGCCATAGGGGGTTCTCTGGAAGCACCATATATTTT. It codes for CASSHRGFSGSTIYF.

This clonotype was recorded many times. The chain joins TRBV28 to TRBJ2-7; tentatively, D is TRBD2 (5 bases). Germline-derived CDR1 and CDR2 are MDHEN and SYDVKM. Deletions cut 4 bases from V and 0 bases from J, with 7 bases between. The CDR3 extends over 13 amino acids. CDR3 bases: TGTGCCAGCAGTTCGACTAACTCCTACGAGCAGTACTTC. This encodes CASSSTNSYEQYF.

With regard to this clonotype: With a much larger clone just one base away, this may be a read error. V and J are TRBV27 and TRBJ2-3; 8 bases are a match to TRBD2. From germline, CDR1 is MNHEY and CDR2 SMNVEV (reference sequence). This CDR3 has 15 amino acids. V was clipped by 5 bases and J by 4 bases; unmatched bases: 8. As DNA, the CDR3 is TGTGCCAGCAGTACTTTAGCGGGGTTAGCAGATACGCAGTATTTT. This encodes CASSTLAGLADTQYF.

With respect to this clonotype: This could be a read error, since a much larger clone is one nucleotide away. The chain recombines TRBV6-5 with TRBJ1-5, with unresolved D. V lost 5 bases to trimming and J lost 2 bases, with 7 bases between them. This CDR3 has 13 residues. Germline assignment: CDR1 MNHEY and CDR2 SVGAGI. CDR3 DNA: TGTGCCAGCAGTGGCACCGGCAATCAGCCCCAGCATTTT. Amino acids: CASSGTGNQPQHF.

This clonotype was observed many times. This chain links TRBV5-6 with TRBJ2-2; D is uncertain. There are 15 residues in the CDR3. Germline-derived CDR1 and CDR2 are SGHDT and YYEEEE. Trimming removed 4 bases at V and 2 bases at J, with 12 bases between. The CDR3 is CASSPVEINTGELFF. The CDR3 DNA reads as TGTGCCAGCAGCCCGGTCGAAATAAACACCGGGGAGCTGTTTTTT.

This clonotype was observed many times. The chain links TRBV2 to TRBJ2-1; tentative D call: TRBD1 (6 bases). From germline, CDR1 is SNHLY and CDR2 FYNNEI. The CDR3 has 12 amino acids. The V gene lost 2 bases and the J gene lost 15 bases, with 14 bases spanning the gap. As DNA, the CDR3 is TGTGCCAGCAGTGAATTTCAGGGGAATCCGTTCTTC. Translation gives CASSEFQGNPFF.

This clonotype occurred many times. The V gene is TRBV20-1, the J gene TRBJ2-2; 8 bases align to TRBD2. CDR1 is DFQATT, CDR2 SNEGSKA, per germline (reference sequence). CDR3 length: 15 amino acids. The V gene end was trimmed by 2 bases and the J gene end by 6 bases; junction bases not matched to a gene: 8. CDR3 coding DNA: TGCAGTGCTAGATATGGGACTAGTCATGCCGGGGAGCTGTTTTTT. Its protein product is CSARYGTSHAGELFF.